Reported below is one TCR beta chain. Its cognate antigen has yet to be identified. No clone much larger than this one lies a single base away; base qualities are absent. These data are taken from a study of vaccination and CD4 T cells after COVID-19 (dated by TCRdb to the early 2020s). General notes on the study: Convalescent patients had a positive SARS-CoV-2 result on nasal swab PCR, and of these patients, some 10 had mild disease and one had severe disease. Each participant got two doses of either the Pfizer-BioNTech BNT162b2 vaccine (n=8) or the Moderna mRNA-1273 vaccine (n=2). In the convalescent cohort there were six males and four females, among whom were two Hispanic individuals, seven Caucasians, two Asians and one multiracial person. Control cultures used a CEFX viral epitope pool as positive control, an HIV-1 Nef peptide pool as negative control, or no peptide. The time from the second vaccine dose to post-vaccine blood sampling had a median of approximately 72 days and ranged from about 14 to 250 days. The spike-specific CD4+ TCR repertoire was compared before and after mRNA vaccination in fewer than eleven COVID-19 convalescent patients and a handful of infection-naive healthy vaccine recipients. Overlapping spike peptide pools from SARS-CoV-2 and from the common cold coronaviruses HCoV-NL63, HCoV-OC43 and HCoV-229E were used as culture stimuli. Post-COVID blood samples were collected from convalescent patients a median of around 100 days after diagnosis, with a range of roughly 35 to 170 days. Study-wide findings and limitations: The median count of SARS-CoV-2-reactive clonotypes went up from 21 after infection to roughly 38 after vaccination, although the change was not significant. The study included relatively few convalescent patients and did not analyze early timepoints after natural infection. Nearly all vaccine-specific clones in convalescent patients (304 of 307) were mono-reactive for SARS-CoV-2 spike rather than cross-reactive with common cold coronaviruses. Among convalescent patients, a median about 86% of the SARS-CoV-2-reactive clones seen after vaccination appeared only after vaccination, which suggests priming specific to the vaccine.

Reading the label with the study, this specimen's treatment or condition is: approximately nine-day PBMC culture with coronavirus spike peptide pools or control peptides (ViraFEST assay). The ViraFEST assay, used in the study, expanded antigen-specific T cells with peptide pools and then identified the expanded clonotypes through TCR sequencing. The positive SARS-CoV-2 PCR tests of the convalescent patients were dated from March to December 2020, before the Alpha, Beta and Delta variants emerged in the United States. PBMCs were cultured at a few million per well in IMDM supplemented with 5% human AB serum and roughly 10 IU/ml IL-2, with approximately 11 ug/ml peptide pools added. Half of the culture medium was replaced with fresh IL-2-containing medium on days 3 and 7. CD4+ T cells were isolated after about 10 days of culture through negative selection using the EasySep CD4+ T cell isolation kit. Ficoll-Paque Plus gradient centrifugation was used to isolate PBMCs from whole blood, and the isolated PBMCs were then either used fresh or cryopreserved at -140C. Triplicate wells were generally used for each culture condition.

Receptors were amplified or captured by PCR. At the Johns Hopkins FTIC core, DNA from the cultured CD4+ T cells underwent TCR sequencing with the Oncomine TCR Beta short-read assay. The QIAamp micro DNA kit was used to extract genomic DNA from the cultured CD4+ T cells. Oncomine TCR Beta libraries from cultured CD4+ T cells were pooled with unique dual indexes and sequenced on an Illumina iSeq 100. Processing in the source paper ran as follows. Non-productive sequences were filtered out, and CDR3s that did not start with C, did not end with F or W, or were shorter than 7 amino acids were discarded. The MANAFEST web application was used to identify antigen-specific clonotypes by comparing peptide-stimulated wells against reference wells and other culture wells. Positive clones required FDR below 0.05, an odds ratio above 5, and productive frequency above 0.1% in at least two of three replicate wells. A clonotype was classed as cross-reactive if the clonotype showed significant expansion both in SARS-CoV-2 spike wells and in at least one common cold coronavirus spike condition. CDR3 homology was assessed with Levenshtein distances (stringdist) and unrooted phylogenetic trees (ape) in R version 3.6.1. TCRdb's own reprocessing of the public reads used fastp at Q25 and MiXCR and kept productive beta chains. Identical CDR3 protein sequences are pooled into one entry, listed with their most common genes and DNA. These V and J calls are TCRdb output, not the study's own analysis. The sample table holds 15,000 to 20,000 distinct CDR3 sequences, of which 60% to 80% were seen once. The ten largest account for approximately 12% of the sample.

Sample: CD4+ T cells from blood, cultured in vitro. The sequence came from a human donor who had recovered from COVID-19.

The sequence in DNA is TGCGCCAGCAGTAAAAGCACCGGGGACCAAGAGACCCAGTACTTC. The resulting protein is CASSKSTGDQETQYF. The V and J segments used are TRBV5-1 and TRBJ2-5, with a weak D call of TRBD2 (5 bases match). V is reduced by 5 bases and J by 0 bases, leaving a spacing of 14 bases between them. Including the terminal cysteine and phenylalanine, the CDR3 comprises 15 residues. The only DNA kept is the CDR3, 45 bases in frame from the first base. The germline V gene specifies SGHRS as CDR1 and YFSETQ as CDR2.